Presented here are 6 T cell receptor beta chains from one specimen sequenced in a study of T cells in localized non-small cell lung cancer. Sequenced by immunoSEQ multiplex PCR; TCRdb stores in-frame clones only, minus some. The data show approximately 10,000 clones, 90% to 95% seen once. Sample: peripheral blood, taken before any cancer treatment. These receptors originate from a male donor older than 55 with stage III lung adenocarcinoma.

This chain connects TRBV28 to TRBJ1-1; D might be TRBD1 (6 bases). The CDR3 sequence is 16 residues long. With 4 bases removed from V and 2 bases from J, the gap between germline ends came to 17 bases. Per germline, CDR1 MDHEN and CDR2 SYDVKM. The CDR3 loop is CASSSTIGGGNTEAFF. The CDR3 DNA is TGTGCCAGCAGTTCAACAATAGGGGGGGGAAACACTGAAGCTTTCTTT.

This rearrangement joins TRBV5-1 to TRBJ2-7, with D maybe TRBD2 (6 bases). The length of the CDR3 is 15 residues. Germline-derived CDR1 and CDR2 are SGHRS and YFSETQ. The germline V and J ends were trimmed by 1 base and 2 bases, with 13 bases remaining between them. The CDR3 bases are TGCGCCAGCAGCTTGTACGGGACTGAGACCTACGAGCAGTACTTC. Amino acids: CASSLYGTETYEQYF.

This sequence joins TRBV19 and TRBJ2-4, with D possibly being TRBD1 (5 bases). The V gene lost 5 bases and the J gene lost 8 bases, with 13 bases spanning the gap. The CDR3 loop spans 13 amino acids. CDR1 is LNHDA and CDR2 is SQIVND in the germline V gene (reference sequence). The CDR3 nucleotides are TGTGCCAGTAGTCAGAGACAGCCTTACATTCAGTACTTC. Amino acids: CASSQRQPYIQYF.

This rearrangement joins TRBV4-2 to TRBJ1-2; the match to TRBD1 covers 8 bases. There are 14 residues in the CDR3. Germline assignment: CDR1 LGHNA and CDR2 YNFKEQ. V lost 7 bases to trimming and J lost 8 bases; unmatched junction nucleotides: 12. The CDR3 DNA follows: TGTGCCAGCACCGACAGGGGTGTCGATAAAGGCTACACCTTC. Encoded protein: CASTDRGVDKGYTF.

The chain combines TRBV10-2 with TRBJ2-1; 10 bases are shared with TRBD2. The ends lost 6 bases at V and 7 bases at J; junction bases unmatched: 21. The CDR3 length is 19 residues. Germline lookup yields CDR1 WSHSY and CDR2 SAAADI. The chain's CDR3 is CASSLVGFASGGPLNEQFF. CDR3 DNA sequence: TGCGCCAGCAGCCTAGTTGGATTTGCTAGCGGGGGACCGCTAAATGAGCAGTTCTTC.

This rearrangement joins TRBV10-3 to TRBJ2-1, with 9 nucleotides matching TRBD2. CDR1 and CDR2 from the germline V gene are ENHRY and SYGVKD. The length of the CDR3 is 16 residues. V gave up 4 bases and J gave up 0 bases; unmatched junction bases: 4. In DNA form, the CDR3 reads TGTGCCATCAGTGCAGTTAGCGGGAGCTCCTACAATGAGCAGTTCTTC. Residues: CAISAVSGSSYNEQFF.